This T cell receptor beta chain was obtained from a study of radiation and T cells in renal cell carcinoma. The study, taken as a whole, reports: No pretreatment tumor biopsies were available for baseline clonotypes.

Profiled with immunoSEQ multiplex PCR; TCRdb holds only in-frame clones, not every one. The sample has approximately 90,000 clones, 70% to 90% seen once. Trimming pared 10 bases from V and 6 bases from J, leaving 21 bases between. Germline loops: CDR1 SNHLY, CDR2 FYNNEI. This CDR3 comprises 14 residues. A word on this clone: No antigen is known for it.

Time point given: blood 4 weeks post-SBRT, at nephrectomy. Treatment in this sample: 15 Gy SBRT to primary tumor, nephrectomy 4 weeks later. Nephrectomy followed 15 Gy stereotactic body radiation by 4 weeks. The sequence came from a middle-aged man with renal cell carcinoma. The sequencing here drew on blood, taken from a patient whose treatment included radiotherapy and nephrectomy. The chain has TRBV2 and TRBJ1-2; D remains unclear. In DNA, the CDR3 is TGTGCCATCGGCCGATCCACCGGGGTTAATGGCTACACCTTC. Amino acid sequence: CAIGRSTGVNGYTF.